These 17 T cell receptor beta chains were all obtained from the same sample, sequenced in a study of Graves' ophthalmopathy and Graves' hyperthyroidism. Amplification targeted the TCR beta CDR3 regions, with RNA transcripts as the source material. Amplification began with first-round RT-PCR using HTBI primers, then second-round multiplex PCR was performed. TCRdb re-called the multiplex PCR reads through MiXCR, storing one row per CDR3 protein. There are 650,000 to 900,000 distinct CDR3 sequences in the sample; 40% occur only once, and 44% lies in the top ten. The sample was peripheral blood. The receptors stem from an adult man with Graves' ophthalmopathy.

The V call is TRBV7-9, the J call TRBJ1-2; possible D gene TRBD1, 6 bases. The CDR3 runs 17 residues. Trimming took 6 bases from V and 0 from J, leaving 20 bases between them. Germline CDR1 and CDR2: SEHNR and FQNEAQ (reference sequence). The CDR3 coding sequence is TGTGCCAGCAGTTACTCTCAGGACAGACTCCCTAACTATGGCTACACCTTC. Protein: CASSYSQDRLPNYGYTF.

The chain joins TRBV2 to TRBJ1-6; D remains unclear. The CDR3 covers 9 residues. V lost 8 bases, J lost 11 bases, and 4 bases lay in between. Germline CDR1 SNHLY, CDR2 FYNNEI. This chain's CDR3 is CASVTPLHF. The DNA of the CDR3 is TGTGCCAGCGTGACACCCCTCCACTTT.

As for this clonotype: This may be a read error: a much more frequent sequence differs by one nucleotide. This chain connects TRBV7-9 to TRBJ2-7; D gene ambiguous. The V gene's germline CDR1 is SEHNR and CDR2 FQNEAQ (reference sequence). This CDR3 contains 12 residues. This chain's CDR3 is CSSSLGIYEQYF. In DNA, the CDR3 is TGTTCCAGCAGCTTAGGAATCTACGAGCAGTACTTC.

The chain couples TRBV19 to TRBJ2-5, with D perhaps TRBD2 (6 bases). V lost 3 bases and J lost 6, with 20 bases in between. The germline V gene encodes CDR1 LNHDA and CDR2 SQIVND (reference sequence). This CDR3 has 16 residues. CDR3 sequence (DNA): TGTGCCAGTAGTATGATGGGACTCCTCGATCCGCAGACCCAGTACTTC. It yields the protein CASSMMGLLDPQTQYF. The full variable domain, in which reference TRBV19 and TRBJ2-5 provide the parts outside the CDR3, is DGGITQSPKYLFRKEGQNVTLSCEQNLNHDAMYWYRQDPGQGLRLIYYSQIVNDFQKGDIAEGYSVSREKKESFPLTVTSAQKNPTAFYLCASSMMGLLDPQTQYFGPGTRLLVL.

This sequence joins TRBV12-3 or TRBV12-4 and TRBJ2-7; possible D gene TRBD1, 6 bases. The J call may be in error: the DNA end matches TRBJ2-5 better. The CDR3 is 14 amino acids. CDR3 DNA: TGTGCCAGCAGTCCCAGGGGAACCGAAGAGACCCAGTACTTC. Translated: CASSPRGTEETQYF.

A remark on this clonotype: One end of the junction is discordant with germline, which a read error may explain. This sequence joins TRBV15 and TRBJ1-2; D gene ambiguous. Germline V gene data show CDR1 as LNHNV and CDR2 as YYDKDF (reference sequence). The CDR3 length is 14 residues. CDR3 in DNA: TGTGCCGCCAGCAGAGATGGGTCAGCCTATGGCTACACCTTC. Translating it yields CAASRDGSAYGYTF.

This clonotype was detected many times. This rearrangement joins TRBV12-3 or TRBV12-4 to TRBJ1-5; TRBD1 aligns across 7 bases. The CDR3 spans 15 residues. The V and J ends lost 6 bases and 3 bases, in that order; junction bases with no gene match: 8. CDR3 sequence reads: CASSHLDRANQPQHF. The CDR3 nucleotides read TGTGCCAGCAGCCACCTCGACAGGGCCAATCAGCCCCAGCATTTT.

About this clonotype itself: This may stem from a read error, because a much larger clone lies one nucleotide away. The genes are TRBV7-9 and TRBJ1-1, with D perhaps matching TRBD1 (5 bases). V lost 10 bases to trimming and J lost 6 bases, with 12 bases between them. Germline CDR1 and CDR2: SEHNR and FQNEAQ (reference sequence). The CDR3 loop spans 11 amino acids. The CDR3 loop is CANGTSPEAFF. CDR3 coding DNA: TGTGCCAACGGGACCTCGCCTGAAGCTTTCTTT.

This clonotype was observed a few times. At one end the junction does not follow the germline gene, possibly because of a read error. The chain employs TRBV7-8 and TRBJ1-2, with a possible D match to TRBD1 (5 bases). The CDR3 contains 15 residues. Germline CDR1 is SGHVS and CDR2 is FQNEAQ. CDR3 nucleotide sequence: TGCGCCAGCAGCCGCCTGGACACCGCAAACTATGGCTACACCTTC. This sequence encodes CASSRLDTANYGYTF. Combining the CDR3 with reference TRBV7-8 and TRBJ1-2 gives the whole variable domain GAGVSQSPRYKVAKRGQDVALRCDPISGHVSLFWYQQALGQGPEFLTYFQNEAQLDKSGLPSDRFFAERPEGSVSTLKIQRTQQEDSAVYLCASSRLDTANYGYTFGSGTRLTVV.

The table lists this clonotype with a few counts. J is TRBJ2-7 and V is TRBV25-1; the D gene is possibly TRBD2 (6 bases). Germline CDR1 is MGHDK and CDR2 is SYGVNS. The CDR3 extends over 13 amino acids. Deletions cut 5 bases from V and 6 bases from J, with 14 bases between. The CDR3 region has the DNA TGTGCCAGCAGTTTCCCGGGGGAAGTCGAGCAGTACTTC. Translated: CASSFPGEVEQYF.

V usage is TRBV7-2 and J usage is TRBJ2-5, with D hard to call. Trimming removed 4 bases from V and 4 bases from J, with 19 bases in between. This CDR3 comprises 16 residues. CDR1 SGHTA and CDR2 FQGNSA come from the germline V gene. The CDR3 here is CASSSNLFSSGETQYF. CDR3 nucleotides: TGTGCCAGCAGCTCGAACCTATTCTCCTCCGGAGAGACCCAGTACTTC.

The CDR3 loop is CASSQPGTPPYEQYF. The CDR3 DNA sequence: TGTGCCAGCAGCCAACCTGGGACACCTCCCTACGAGCAGTACTTC. This rearrangement joins TRBV5-4 to TRBJ2-7, with a weak D call TRBD1 (6 bases). Trimming shortened V by 4 bases and J by 2 bases, and 16 bases separated the two germline ends. CDR1 and CDR2 (germline): SGHNT, YYREEE (reference sequence). The CDR3 has 15 amino acids.

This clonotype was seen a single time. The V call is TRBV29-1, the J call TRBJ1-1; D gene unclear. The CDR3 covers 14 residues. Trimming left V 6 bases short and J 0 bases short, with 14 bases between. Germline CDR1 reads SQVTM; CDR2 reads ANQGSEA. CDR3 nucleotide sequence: TGCAGCGTAATCGTTGGACGGTTGAACACTGAAGCTTTCTTT. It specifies CSVIVGRLNTEAFF.

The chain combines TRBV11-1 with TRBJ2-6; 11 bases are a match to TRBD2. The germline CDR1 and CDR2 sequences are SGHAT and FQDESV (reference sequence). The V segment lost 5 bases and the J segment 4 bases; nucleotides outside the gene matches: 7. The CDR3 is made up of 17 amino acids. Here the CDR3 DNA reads TGTGCCAGCAGCACTAGCGGGAGTAGGGCCGGGGCCAACGTCCTGACTTTC. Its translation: CASSTSGSRAGANVLTF.

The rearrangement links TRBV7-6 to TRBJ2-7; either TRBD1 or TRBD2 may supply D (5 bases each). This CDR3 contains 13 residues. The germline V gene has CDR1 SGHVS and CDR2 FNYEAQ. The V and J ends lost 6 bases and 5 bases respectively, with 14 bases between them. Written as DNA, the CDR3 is TGTGCCAGCAGTCCGAGAGGGACGGACGAGCAGTACTTC. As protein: CASSPRGTDEQYF. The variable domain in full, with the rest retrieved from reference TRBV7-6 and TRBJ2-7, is GAGVSQSPRYKVTKRGQDVALRCDPISGHVSLYWYRQALGQGPEFLTYFNYEAQQDKSGLPNDRFSAERPEGSISTLTIQRTEQRDSAMYRCASSPRGTDEQYFGPGTRLTVT.

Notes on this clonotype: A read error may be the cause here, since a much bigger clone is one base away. The CDR3 is CASRLTGDEQYF. CDR3 coding DNA: TGTGCCAGCAGACTTACAGGGGACGAGCAGTACTTC. This sequence joins TRBV7-9 and TRBJ2-7; 7 bases match TRBD1. The CDR3 runs to 12 residues. The trim removed 6 bases at V and 5 bases at J, leaving 4 bases unmatched. Germline CDR1 reads SEHNR; CDR2 reads FQNEAQ (reference sequence).

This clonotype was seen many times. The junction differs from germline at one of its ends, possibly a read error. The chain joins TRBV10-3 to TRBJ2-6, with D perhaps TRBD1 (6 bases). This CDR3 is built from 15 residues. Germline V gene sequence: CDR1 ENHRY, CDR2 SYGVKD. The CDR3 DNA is TGTGCCAGCAGTGAAGGGGACACTGGGGCCAACGTCCTGACTTTC. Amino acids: CASSEGDTGANVLTF.